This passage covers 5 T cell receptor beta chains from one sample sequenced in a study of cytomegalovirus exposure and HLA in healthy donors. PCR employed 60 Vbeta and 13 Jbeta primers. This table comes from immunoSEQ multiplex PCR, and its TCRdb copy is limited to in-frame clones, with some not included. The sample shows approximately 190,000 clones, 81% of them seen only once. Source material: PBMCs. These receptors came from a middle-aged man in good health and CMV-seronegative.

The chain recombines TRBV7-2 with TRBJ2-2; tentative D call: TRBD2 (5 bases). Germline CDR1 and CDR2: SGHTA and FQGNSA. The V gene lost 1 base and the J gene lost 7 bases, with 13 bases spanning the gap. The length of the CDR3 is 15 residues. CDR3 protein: CASSLGLEGNGELFF. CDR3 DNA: TGTGCCAGCAGCTTAGGTTTAGAGGGCAACGGGGAGCTGTTTTTT.

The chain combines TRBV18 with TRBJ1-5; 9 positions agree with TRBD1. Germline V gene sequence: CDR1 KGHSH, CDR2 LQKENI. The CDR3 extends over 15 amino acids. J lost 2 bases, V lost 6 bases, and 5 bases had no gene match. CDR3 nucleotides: TGTGCCAGCTCTCCTAGGGACAGGGGCAATCAGCCCCAGCATTTT. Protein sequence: CASSPRDRGNQPQHF.

The CDR3 loop is CASSQAGRTTYEQYF. The CDR3 coding sequence is TGTGCCAGCAGCCAGGCGGGACGGACTACCTACGAGCAGTACTTC. This rearrangement joins TRBV7-9 to TRBJ2-7; D is possibly TRBD2 (6 bases). The CDR3 runs to 15 residues. Germline loops: CDR1 SEHNR, CDR2 FQNEAQ (reference sequence). V was pared by 5 bases and J by 2 bases, with 16 bases between.

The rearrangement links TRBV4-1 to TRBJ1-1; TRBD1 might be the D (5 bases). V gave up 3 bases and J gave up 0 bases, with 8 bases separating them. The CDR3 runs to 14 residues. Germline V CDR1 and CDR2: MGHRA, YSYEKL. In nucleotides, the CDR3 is TGCGCCAGCAGCCAGCAGGGCCTGAACACTGAAGCTTTCTTT. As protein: CASSQQGLNTEAFF.

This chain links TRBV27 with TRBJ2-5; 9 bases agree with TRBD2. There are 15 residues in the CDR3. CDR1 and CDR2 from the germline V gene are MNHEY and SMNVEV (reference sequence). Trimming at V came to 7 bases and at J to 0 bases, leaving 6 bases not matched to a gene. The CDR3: CASKLAGLYQETQYF. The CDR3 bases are TGTGCCAGCAAGCTAGCGGGGCTGTACCAAGAGACCCAGTACTTC.